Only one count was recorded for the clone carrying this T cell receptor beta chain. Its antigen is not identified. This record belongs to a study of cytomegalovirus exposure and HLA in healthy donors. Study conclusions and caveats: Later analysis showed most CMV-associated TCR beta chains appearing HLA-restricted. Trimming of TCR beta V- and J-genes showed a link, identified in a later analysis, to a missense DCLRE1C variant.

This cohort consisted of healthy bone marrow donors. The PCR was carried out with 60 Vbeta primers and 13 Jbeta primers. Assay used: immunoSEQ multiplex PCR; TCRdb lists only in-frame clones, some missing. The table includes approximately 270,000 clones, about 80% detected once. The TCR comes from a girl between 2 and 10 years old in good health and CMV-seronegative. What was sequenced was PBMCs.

The CDR3 bases are TGCAGTGCTAGAGATCAGGGGTGGGCTTTCTTT. Translation gives CSARDQGWAFF. This chain links TRBV20-1 with TRBJ1-1; TRBD1 is a possible D gene (6 bases). Germline assignment: CDR1 DFQATT and CDR2 SNEGSKA (reference sequence). Trimming stripped 0 bases from V and 11 bases from J, with 10 bases between. The CDR3 has 11 amino acids.